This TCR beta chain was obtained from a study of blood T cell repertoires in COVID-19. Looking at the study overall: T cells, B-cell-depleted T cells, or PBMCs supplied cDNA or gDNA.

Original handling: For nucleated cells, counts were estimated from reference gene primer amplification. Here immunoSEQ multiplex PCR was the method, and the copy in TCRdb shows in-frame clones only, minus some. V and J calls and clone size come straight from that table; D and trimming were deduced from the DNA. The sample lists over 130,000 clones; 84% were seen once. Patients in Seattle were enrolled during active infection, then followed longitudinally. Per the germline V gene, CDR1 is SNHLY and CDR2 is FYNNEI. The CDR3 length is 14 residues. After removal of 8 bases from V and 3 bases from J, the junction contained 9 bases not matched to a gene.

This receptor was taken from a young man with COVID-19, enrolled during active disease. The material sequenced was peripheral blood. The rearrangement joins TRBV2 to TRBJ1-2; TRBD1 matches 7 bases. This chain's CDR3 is CASVYRGVDYGYTF. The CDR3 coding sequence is TGTGCCAGCGTATACAGGGGAGTGGACTATGGCTACACCTTC.